These 17 T cell receptor beta chains were all obtained from the same sample, sequenced in a study of blood T cell repertoires in COVID-19. Sequenced by immunoSEQ multiplex PCR; TCRdb stores in-frame clones only, minus some. Counted here are some 390,000 clones, 75% to 90% occurring once; the ten biggest clones make up about 1.6%. Material for sequencing was peripheral blood. All receptors come from a woman between 35 and 50 years old with COVID-19, enrolled during active disease.

The chain has TRBV19 and TRBJ2-2; D gene ambiguous. The CDR3 has 15 amino acids. The V gene lost 5 bases and the J gene lost 4 bases, with 14 bases spanning the gap. The germline CDR1 and CDR2 sequences are LNHDA and SQIVND (reference sequence). CDR3 nucleotide sequence: TGTGCCAGTAGTCGTGGGCTGATCGCCACCGGGGAGCTGTTTTTT. Translation gives CASSRGLIATGELFF.

The chain couples TRBV24-1 to TRBJ1-2, with 9 nucleotides matching TRBD1. J gave up 4 bases and V 7 bases, and 24 bases lay outside the gene matches. Germline lookup yields CDR1 KGHDR and CDR2 SFDVKD. The CDR3 is made up of 20 amino acids. The CDR3 DNA sequence: TGTGCCACCAGGAGGGACGGGACAGGGTATGCGGGTGGGGGAACCTATGGCTACACCTTC. Its protein product is CATRRDGTGYAGGGTYGYTF.

J is TRBJ1-4 and V is TRBV28, with 10 bases that match TRBD1. The V gene end was trimmed by 4 bases and the J gene end by 6 bases; junction bases not matched to a gene: 5. Germline CDR1 MDHEN, CDR2 SYDVKM. The CDR3 totals 15 residues. CDR3: CASSSQDRGYEKLFF. The DNA of the CDR3 is TGTGCCAGCAGTTCCCAGGACAGGGGGTATGAAAAACTGTTTTTT. Drawing the rest from reference TRBV28 and TRBJ1-4, the complete variable domain is DVKVTQSSRYLVKRTGEKVFLECVQDMDHENMFWYRQDPGLGLRLIYFSYDVKMKEKGDIPEGYSVSREKKERFSLILESASTNQTSMYLCASSSQDRGYEKLFFGSGTQLSVL.

This clone appeared a single time. The chain has TRBV18 and TRBJ2-1, with TRBD2 matching over 15 bases. Germline V CDR1 and CDR2: KGHSH, LQKENI. V lost 4 bases, J lost 7 bases, and 2 bases stayed unmatched. The CDR3 loop spans 15 amino acids. CDR3 sequence (DNA): TGTGCCAGCTCACGGACTAGCGGGAGGGGGAATGAGCAGTTCTTC. The encoded protein is CASSRTSGRGNEQFF.

The chain couples TRBV7-2 to TRBJ2-3; possibly TRBD2 for D (5 bases). The CDR3 totals 13 residues. The V and J ends lost 5 bases and 3 bases respectively, with 9 bases between them. Germline V lookup: CDR1 SGHTA, CDR2 FQGNSA. Here the CDR3 DNA reads TGTGCCAGCAGCCGAGAGGGAACAGATACGCAGTATTTT. Encoded protein: CASSREGTDTQYF.

The V and J genes are TRBV19 and TRBJ1-1, with D perhaps TRBD1 (5 bases). From germline, CDR1 is LNHDA and CDR2 SQIVND (reference sequence). The CDR3 extends over 13 amino acids. Trimming removed 5 bases at V and 1 base at J, with 8 bases between. CDR3 protein: CASSADRNTEAFF. CDR3 nucleotide sequence: TGTGCCAGTAGTGCAGACAGGAACACTGAAGCTTTCTTT. Complete variable domain (other parts from reference TRBV19 and TRBJ1-1): DGGITQSPKYLFRKEGQNVTLSCEQNLNHDAMYWYRQDPGQGLRLIYYSQIVNDFQKGDIAEGYSVSREKKESFPLTVTSAQKNPTAFYLCASSADRNTEAFFGQGTRLTVV.

The J gene is TRBJ2-3, the V gene TRBV5-1; 10 bases fit TRBD1. Germline lookup yields CDR1 SGHRS and CDR2 YFSETQ. There are 15 residues in the CDR3. Unmatched junction bases numbered 6, after V lost 4 bases and J lost 4 bases. The CDR3 bases are TGCGCCAGCAGCCCGGGACAGGGGATCGCAGATACGCAGTATTTT. The encoded protein is CASSPGQGIADTQYF.

This rearrangement joins TRBV6-6 to TRBJ1-3, with 9 bases that match TRBD1. Germline V gene sequence: CDR1 MNHNY, CDR2 SVGAGI (reference sequence). Germline trimming cut 6 bases from V and 0 bases from J; bases unmatched to any gene: 12. This CDR3 has 18 residues. CDR3 protein: CASSRRTGVFSSGNTIYF. CDR3 DNA: TGTGCCAGCAGCCGAAGGACAGGGGTCTTTTCCTCTGGAAACACCATATATTTT.

V usage is TRBV3-1 (or the pseudogene TRBV3-2) and J usage is TRBJ2-7; a possible D gene is TRBD2 (7 bases). The germline CDR1 and CDR2 sequences are LGHDT and YNNKEL (reference sequence). There are 16 residues in the CDR3. Trimming took off 3 bases at V and 3 bases at J, with 18 bases between the two ends. The CDR3 DNA is TGTGCCAGCAGCCAGGGGGGGGACACACTAAACTACGAGCAGTACTTC. This sequence encodes CASSQGGDTLNYEQYF.

The rearrangement uses TRBV19 and TRBJ1-2, with 7 bases fitting TRBD1. V lost 7 bases, J lost 3 bases, and 5 bases stayed unmatched. The CDR3 totals 13 residues. CDR1 and CDR2 from the germline V gene are LNHDA and SQIVND (reference sequence). The CDR3 loop is CASTGDSYYGYTF. The CDR3 nucleotides are TGTGCCAGTACCGGGGACAGCTACTATGGCTACACCTTC.

The rearrangement links TRBV9 to TRBJ1-2; weak D call: TRBD1 (6 bases). V lost 2 bases and J lost 4, with 21 bases in between. CDR3 length: 17 residues. In germline, CDR1 is SGDLS, CDR2 YYNGEE. CDR3 in DNA: TGTGCCAGCAGCGTCGAGGGGGTGGACAGATTCTTCTATGGCTACACCTTC. This translates into CASSVEGVDRFFYGYTF.

This chain uses TRBV19 with TRBJ2-5; 8 bases map to TRBD2. This CDR3 is 12 amino acids long. Germline CDR1 LNHDA, CDR2 SQIVND (reference sequence). Trimming cost V 9 bases and J 5 bases; bases outside gene matches: 5. This CDR3 is CARGGLGETQYF. In DNA, the CDR3 is TGTGCCAGGGGGGGACTAGGTGAGACCCAGTACTTC.

The chain is built from TRBV3-1 (or the pseudogene TRBV3-2) and TRBJ1-5; D remains unclear. Trimming pared 4 bases from V and 4 bases from J, leaving 11 bases between. Per the germline V gene, CDR1 is LGHDT and CDR2 is YNNKEL (reference sequence). The CDR3 sequence is 14 residues long. The CDR3 loop reads CASSRTEGNQPQHF. The DNA for the CDR3 is TGTGCCAGCAGCCGGACGGAGGGTAATCAGCCCCAGCATTTT.

This clone occurred a few times. This chain connects TRBV5-5 to TRBJ2-7; D is possibly TRBD2 (5 bases). Germline loops: CDR1 SGHKS, CDR2 YYEKEE (reference sequence). CDR3 length equals 15 residues. The V end lost 1 base, the J end lost 2 bases, and 13 bases lay between the germline ends. In nucleotides, the CDR3 is TGTGCCAGCAGCTTGTCCGCGGTAGCGACCTACGAGCAGTACTTC. Protein product: CASSLSAVATYEQYF.

The chain has TRBV10-3 and TRBJ1-1; no definite D call. The CDR3 spans 13 residues. Germline CDR1 and CDR2: ENHRY and SYGVKD. V was clipped by 2 bases and J by 2 bases, with 6 bases between them. This chain's CDR3 is CAISETTNTEAFF. CDR3 sequence (DNA): TGTGCCATCAGTGAGACCACTAACACTGAAGCTTTCTTT.

The V and J genes are TRBV6-5 and TRBJ2-2; D ambiguous. Trimming took 4 bases from V and 6 from J, leaving 6 bases between them. This CDR3 comprises 12 residues. Looked up from germline, CDR1 is MNHEY and CDR2 is SVGAGI. The CDR3 coding sequence is TGTGCCAGCAGTTTACTCCCCGGGGAGCTGTTTTTT. This sequence encodes CASSLLPGELFF.

The chain carries TRBV5-8 and TRBJ2-5, with 11 positions matching TRBD2. The ends lost 4 bases at V and 0 bases at J; junction bases unmatched: 14. From germline, CDR1 is SGHTS and CDR2 YDEGEE. This CDR3 is 19 amino acids long. The CDR3 nucleotides read TGTGCCAGCAGCCACCATGGAACTAGCGGGAGTTATCACCAAGAGACCCAGTACTTC. Protein product: CASSHHGTSGSYHQETQYF. Based on the CDR3 plus reference TRBV5-8 and TRBJ2-5, the full variable domain is EAGVTQSPTHLIKTRGQQATLRCSPISGHTSVYWYQQALGLGLQFLLWYDEGEERNRGNFPPRFSGRQFPNYSSELNVNALELEDSALYLCASSHHGTSGSYHQETQYFGPGTRLLVL.